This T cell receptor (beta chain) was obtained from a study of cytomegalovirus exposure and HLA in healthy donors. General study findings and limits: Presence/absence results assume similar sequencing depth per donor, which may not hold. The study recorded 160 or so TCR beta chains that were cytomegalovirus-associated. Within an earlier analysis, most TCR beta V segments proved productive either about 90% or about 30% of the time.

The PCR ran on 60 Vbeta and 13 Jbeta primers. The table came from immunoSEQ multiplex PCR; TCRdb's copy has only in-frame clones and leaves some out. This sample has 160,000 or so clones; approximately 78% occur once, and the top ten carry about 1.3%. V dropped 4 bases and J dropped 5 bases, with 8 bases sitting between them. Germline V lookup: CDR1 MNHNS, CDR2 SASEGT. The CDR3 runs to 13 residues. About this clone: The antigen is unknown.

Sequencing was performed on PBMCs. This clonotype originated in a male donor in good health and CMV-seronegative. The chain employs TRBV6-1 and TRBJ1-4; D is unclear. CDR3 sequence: CASSGQWNEKLFF. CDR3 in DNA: TGTGCCAGCAGTGGCCAGTGGAATGAAAAACTGTTTTTT.